The T cell receptor beta chain described here comes from a study of human T cells and chemical hapten exposure. Study-level background: Per-sample TCR yield variation was attributed mainly to small pooled library volume differences.

This CDR3 contains 14 residues. Trimming removed 3 bases at V and 6 bases at J, with 15 bases between. Germline CDR1 and CDR2: DFQATT and SNEGSKA (reference sequence). Described time point: patch test 2, 6 weeks after DPC sensitization. Treatment noted: therapeutic diphenylcyclopropenone sensitization with weekly scalp DPC. Unseparated into fractions, whole blood served as the source from which total RNA was extracted. Authors' analysis steps: Samples contained a median of about 100,000 TCRs, with a range of about 23,224 to 700,000. TCRdb analysed the RACE reads with MiXCR anew, one entry per CDR3 protein. None of the V and J calls come from the authors' own analysis; TCRdb made them. The sample lists about 400,000 distinct CDR3 sequences, more than 5% occurring once.

V usage is TRBV20-1 and J usage is TRBJ2-1; D is tentatively TRBD1 or TRBD2 (5 bases each). The specimen comprised whole blood, sampled in connection with sensitization to the hapten diphenylcyclopropenone (DPC). The source of this sequence is a woman between 18 and 29 years old with alopecia areata. Some clones in this sample may be carry-over from other donors' samples. CDR3 sequence reads: CSARRGPIINEQFF. Written as DNA, the CDR3 is TGCAGTGCTAGGAGGGGACCTATAATCAATGAGCAGTTCTTC.